Detailed here is one T cell receptor (beta chain). The antigen remains unidentified. This sample was taken from a study of shared clonotypes between healthy human individuals. Study conclusions and caveats: Approximately 5% of naive CD4 clonotypes were shared across a handful of donors. Rarefaction analysis demonstrated incomplete sorted-subset sequencing notwithstanding large depth. Larger estimated richness was generally seen in naive subsets than in memory subsets.

All of the donors resided in Nashville, Tennessee, and each was a Caucasian adult. The assay was immunoSEQ multiplex PCR, and TCRdb's table has in-frame clones only and misses some. The table records roughly 1,600,000 clones, about 98.5% of them present only once. The V and J ends lost 3 bases and 10 bases, in that order; junction bases with no gene match: 7. The length of the CDR3 is 15 residues. The germline CDR1 and CDR2 sequences are LNHDA and SQIVND (reference sequence). The sequenced sample consisted of naive CD4+ T cells sorted from blood. Subset indicated: CD45RA+ positively selected. V gene TRBV19 combines with J gene TRBJ2-1, with 12 bases fitting TRBD1. This clonotype was obtained from a man younger than 45 in good health. In DNA, the CDR3 is TGTGCCAGTAGTATCAAGGGACAGGGGGCTGAGGAGCAGTTCTTC. Translated: CASSIKGQGAEEQFF. The variable domain in full, with the rest retrieved from reference TRBV19 and TRBJ2-1, is DGGITQSPKYLFRKEGQNVTLSCEQNLNHDAMYWYRQDPGQGLRLIYYSQIVNDFQKGDIAEGYSVSREKKESFPLTVTSAQKNPTAFYLCASSIKGQGAEEQFFGPGTRLTVL.